This is a list of T cell receptor beta chains from one sample in a study of vaccination effects on CD4 cells after COVID-19. No antigens are known for them. The protocol was immunoSEQ multiplex PCR, while the TCRdb copy is restricted to in-frame clones and leaves out a portion. The repertoire holds roughly 43,000 clones, with under 85% as singletons. The material was CD4+ T cells from PBMCs cultured with HCoV-OC43 spike peptides, obtained after COVID-19 vaccination. These TCRs come from a human donor who received a COVID-19 vaccine. Both conserved end residues are part of each CDR3. A D gene is named only where the DNA matches it firmly. Clone size appears in some rows only: once, few, many, or a class for an expanded clone.

j_call: TRBJ1-6; d_call: .; v_call: TRBV11-2; clone_size: .; cdr3_aa: CASSRGVTGTTRNSPLHF; cdr3_nt: TGTGCCAGCAGCAGGGGGGTTACCGGGACTACTAGAAATTCACCCCTCCACTTT
j_call: TRBJ2-1; d_call: .; v_call: TRBV24-1; clone_size: .; cdr3_aa: CATSDLLVNEQFF; cdr3_nt: TGTGCCACCAGTGATTTGCTGGTCAATGAGCAGTTCTTC
j_call: TRBJ1-1; d_call: .; v_call: TRBV5-1; clone_size: .; cdr3_aa: CASSLGLGGGTEAFF; cdr3_nt: TGCGCCAGCAGCTTGGGCCTCGGGGGAGGCACTGAAGCTTTCTTT
j_call: TRBJ2-5; d_call: .; v_call: TRBV2; clone_size: .; cdr3_aa: CASQWGTQETQYF; cdr3_nt: TGTGCCAGCCAATGGGGGACACAAGAGACCCAGTACTTC
j_call: TRBJ2-1; d_call: TRBD2; v_call: TRBV5-4; clone_size: few; cdr3_aa: CASRGASGRSYNEQFF; cdr3_nt: TGTGCCAGCAGGGGGGCTAGCGGGAGGTCCTACAATGAGCAGTTCTTC
j_call: TRBJ1-2; d_call: .; v_call: TRBV28; clone_size: .; cdr3_aa: CASRRTHGYTF; cdr3_nt: TGTGCCAGCAGACGGACGCATGGCTACACCTTC
j_call: TRBJ2-1; d_call: .; v_call: TRBV4-1; clone_size: .; cdr3_aa: CASSQALGHRNEQFF; cdr3_nt: TGCGCCAGCAGCCAAGCCCTCGGACACCGTAATGAGCAGTTCTTC
j_call: TRBJ2-2; d_call: .; v_call: TRBV5-4; clone_size: .; cdr3_aa: CASSLDRVGDGELFF; cdr3_nt: TGTGCCAGCAGCTTGGACAGGGTAGGAGATGGGGAGCTGTTTTTT
j_call: TRBJ2-2; d_call: .; v_call: TRBV7-2; clone_size: .; cdr3_aa: CASSLGANTGELFF; cdr3_nt: TGTGCCAGCAGCTTAGGAGCTAACACCGGGGAGCTGTTTTTT
j_call: TRBJ2-5; d_call: .; v_call: TRBV7-9; clone_size: .; cdr3_aa: CASSLVAGPQETQYF; cdr3_nt: TGTGCCAGCAGCTTAGTGGCGGGACCCCAAGAGACCCAGTACTTC
j_call: TRBJ2-7; d_call: .; v_call: TRBV6-5; clone_size: few; cdr3_aa: CASTGESYEQYF; cdr3_nt: TGTGCCAGCACAGGGGAATCCTACGAGCAGTACTTC
j_call: TRBJ2-3; d_call: TRBD2; v_call: TRBV19; clone_size: once; cdr3_aa: CASSISQKGLAGVTDTQYF; cdr3_nt: TGTGCCAGTAGTATATCTCAAAAGGGACTAGCGGGAGTGACAGATACGCAGTATTTT
j_call: TRBJ2-7; d_call: .; v_call: TRBV6-5; clone_size: once; cdr3_aa: CASSRGTEQYF; cdr3_nt: TGTGCCAGCTCCAGGGGTACCGAGCAGTACTTC
j_call: TRBJ2-2; d_call: .; v_call: TRBV6-7; clone_size: few; cdr3_aa: CASSYGSRECRTGELFF; cdr3_nt: TGTGCCAGCAGTTACGGTTCTCGGGAGTGCCGGACCGGGGAGCTGTTTTTT
j_call: TRBJ1-2; d_call: .; v_call: TRBV24-1; clone_size: .; cdr3_aa: CATRAEGGYGYTF; cdr3_nt: TGTGCCACAAGAGCCGAGGGGGGCTATGGCTACACCTTC
j_call: TRBJ2-7; d_call: .; v_call: TRBV6-5; clone_size: .; cdr3_aa: CASVSGSLRNEQYF; cdr3_nt: TGTGCCAGCGTAAGCGGTTCCCTGAGGAACGAGCAGTACTTC
j_call: TRBJ2-7; d_call: .; v_call: TRBV6-1; clone_size: few; cdr3_aa: CASSEATRTGDYEQYF; cdr3_nt: TGTGCCAGCAGTGAAGCTACCCGGACCGGGGACTACGAGCAGTACTTC
j_call: TRBJ1-2; d_call: TRBD1; v_call: TRBV2; clone_size: .; cdr3_aa: CASSEMGGGGLYGYTF; cdr3_nt: TGTGCCAGCAGTGAAATGGGGGGAGGGGGCTTGTATGGCTACACCTTC
j_call: TRBJ2-7; d_call: .; v_call: TRBV18; clone_size: .; cdr3_aa: CASSSGAGYEQYF; cdr3_nt: TGTGCCAGCTCATCCGGGGCAGGATACGAGCAGTACTTC
j_call: TRBJ2-1; d_call: TRBD2; v_call: TRBV4-1; clone_size: .; cdr3_aa: CASSQEGILADSSYNEQFF; cdr3_nt: TGCGCCAGCAGCCAAGAGGGCATTCTAGCGGATAGCTCCTACAATGAGCAGTTCTTC
j_call: TRBJ1-2; d_call: .; v_call: TRBV3-1/TRBV3-2; clone_size: .; cdr3_aa: CASSFLNQGDGYTF; cdr3_nt: TGTGCCAGCAGCTTCCTAAACCAGGGAGATGGCTACACCTTC